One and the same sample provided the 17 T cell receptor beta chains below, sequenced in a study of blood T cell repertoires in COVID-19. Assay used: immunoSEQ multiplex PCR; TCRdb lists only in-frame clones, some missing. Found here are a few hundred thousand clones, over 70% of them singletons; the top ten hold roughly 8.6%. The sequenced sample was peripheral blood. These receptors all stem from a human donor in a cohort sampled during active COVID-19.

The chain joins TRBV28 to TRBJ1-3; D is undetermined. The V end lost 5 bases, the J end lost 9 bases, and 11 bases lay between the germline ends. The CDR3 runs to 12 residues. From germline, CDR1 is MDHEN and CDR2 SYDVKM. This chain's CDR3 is CASSGPGFTIYF. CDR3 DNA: TGTGCCAGCAGTGGCCCGGGATTCACCATATATTTT.

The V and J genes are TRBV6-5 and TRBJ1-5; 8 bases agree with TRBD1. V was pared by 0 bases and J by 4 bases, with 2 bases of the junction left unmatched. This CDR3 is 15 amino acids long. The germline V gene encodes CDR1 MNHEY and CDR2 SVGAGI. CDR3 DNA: TGTGCCAGCAGTTACTCCCGGACAGGGAATCAGCCCCAGCATTTT. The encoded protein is CASSYSRTGNQPQHF.

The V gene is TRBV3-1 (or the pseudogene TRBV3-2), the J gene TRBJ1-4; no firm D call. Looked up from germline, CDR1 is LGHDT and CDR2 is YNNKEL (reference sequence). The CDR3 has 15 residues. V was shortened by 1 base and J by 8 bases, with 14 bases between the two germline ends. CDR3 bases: TGTGCCAGCAGCCAAGGAGAGGCAGATGGCGAAAAACTGTTTTTT. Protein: CASSQGEADGEKLFF.

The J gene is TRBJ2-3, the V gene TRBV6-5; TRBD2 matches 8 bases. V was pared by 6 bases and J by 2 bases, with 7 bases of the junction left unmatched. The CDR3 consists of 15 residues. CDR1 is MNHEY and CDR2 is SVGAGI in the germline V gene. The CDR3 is CASSPGLAVTDTQYF. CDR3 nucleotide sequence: TGTGCCAGCAGCCCCGGACTAGCCGTCACAGATACGCAGTATTTT.

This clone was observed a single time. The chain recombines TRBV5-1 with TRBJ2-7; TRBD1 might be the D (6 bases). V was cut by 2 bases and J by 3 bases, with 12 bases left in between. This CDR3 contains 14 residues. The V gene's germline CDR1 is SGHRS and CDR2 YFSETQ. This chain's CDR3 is CASSFGQLYYEQYF. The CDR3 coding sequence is TGCGCCAGCAGCTTCGGACAGCTATACTACGAGCAGTACTTC.

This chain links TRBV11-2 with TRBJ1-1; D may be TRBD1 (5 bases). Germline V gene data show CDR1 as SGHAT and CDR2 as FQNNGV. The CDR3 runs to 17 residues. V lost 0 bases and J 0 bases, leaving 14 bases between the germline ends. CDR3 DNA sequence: TGTGCCAGCAGCTTAGATATTTGGGCACAGGTGAACACTGAAGCTTTCTTT. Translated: CASSLDIWAQVNTEAFF.

The CDR3 DNA sequence: TGTGCCAGCAGTCCGGGACAGGGAAACACCATATATTTT. Amino acids: CASSPGQGNTIYF. The chain has TRBV28 and TRBJ1-3; 7 bases match TRBD1. The CDR3 consists of 13 residues. In germline, CDR1 is MDHEN, CDR2 SYDVKM. The junction had 2 bases not matched to a gene; V was cut back by 5 bases and J by 4 bases.

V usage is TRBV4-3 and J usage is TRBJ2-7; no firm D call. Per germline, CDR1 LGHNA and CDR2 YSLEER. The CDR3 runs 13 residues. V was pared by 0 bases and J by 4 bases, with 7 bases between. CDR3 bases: TGCGCCAGCAGCCAAGAAATCCGGTACGAGCAGTACTTC. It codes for CASSQEIRYEQYF.

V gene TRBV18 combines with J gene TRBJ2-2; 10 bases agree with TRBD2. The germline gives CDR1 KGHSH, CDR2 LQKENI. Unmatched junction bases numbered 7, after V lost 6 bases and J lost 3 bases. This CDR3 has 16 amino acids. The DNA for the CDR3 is TGTGCCAGCTCTCCTCTAGCGGGGGCCGACACCGGGGAGCTGTTTTTT. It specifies CASSPLAGADTGELFF.

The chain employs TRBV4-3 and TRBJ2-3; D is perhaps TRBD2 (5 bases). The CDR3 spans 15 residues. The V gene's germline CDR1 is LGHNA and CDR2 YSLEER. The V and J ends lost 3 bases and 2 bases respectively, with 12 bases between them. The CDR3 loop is CASSHSRESTDTQYF. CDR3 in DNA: TGCGCCAGCAGCCACAGCCGGGAATCCACAGATACGCAGTATTTT.

CDR3 bases: TGTGCCAGCAGCAAGACAGGCCGAGAGACCCAGTACTTC. It codes for CASSKTGRETQYF. This rearrangement joins TRBV6-5 to TRBJ2-5, with D possibly TRBD1 on 6 matching bases. Germline CDR1 MNHEY, CDR2 SVGAGI. This CDR3 is built from 13 residues. Deletions cut 6 bases from V and 4 bases from J, with 12 bases between.

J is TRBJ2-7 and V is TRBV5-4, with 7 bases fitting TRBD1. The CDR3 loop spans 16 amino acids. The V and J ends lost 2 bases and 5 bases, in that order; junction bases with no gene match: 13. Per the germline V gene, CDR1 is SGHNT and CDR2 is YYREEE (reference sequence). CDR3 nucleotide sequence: TGTGCCAGCAGCTTTGGTCTCTCAGGGGGATCCCACGAGCAGTACTTC. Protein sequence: CASSFGLSGGSHEQYF.

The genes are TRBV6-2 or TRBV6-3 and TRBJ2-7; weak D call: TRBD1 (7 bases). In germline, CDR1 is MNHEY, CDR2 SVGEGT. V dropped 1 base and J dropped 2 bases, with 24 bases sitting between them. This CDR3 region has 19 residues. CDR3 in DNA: TGTGCCAGCAGTTACTACTTCGGAGGGGGCGCCGCCTCAGCCTACGAGCAGTACTTC. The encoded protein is CASSYYFGGGAASAYEQYF.

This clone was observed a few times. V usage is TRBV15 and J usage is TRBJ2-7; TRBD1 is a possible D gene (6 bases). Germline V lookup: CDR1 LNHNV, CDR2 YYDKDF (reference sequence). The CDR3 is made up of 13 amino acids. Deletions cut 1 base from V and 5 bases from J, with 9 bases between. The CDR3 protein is CATSRAGAHEQYF. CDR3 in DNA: TGTGCCACCAGCAGAGCAGGGGCCCACGAGCAGTACTTC.

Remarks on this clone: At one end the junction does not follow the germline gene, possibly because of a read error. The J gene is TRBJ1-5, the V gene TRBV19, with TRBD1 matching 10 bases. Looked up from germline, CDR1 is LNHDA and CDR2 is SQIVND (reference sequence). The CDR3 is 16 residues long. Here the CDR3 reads CASSKTTGGGKQPQHF. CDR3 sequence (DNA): TGTGCCAGTAGTAAGACGACAGGGGGCGGCAAGCAGCCCCAGCATTTT. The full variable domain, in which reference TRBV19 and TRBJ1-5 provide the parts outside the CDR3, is DGGITQSPKYLFRKEGQNVTLSCEQNLNHDAMYWYRQDPGQGLRLIYYSQIVNDFQKGDIAEGYSVSREKKESFPLTVTSAQKNPTAFYLCASSKTTGGGKQPQHFGDGTRLSIL.

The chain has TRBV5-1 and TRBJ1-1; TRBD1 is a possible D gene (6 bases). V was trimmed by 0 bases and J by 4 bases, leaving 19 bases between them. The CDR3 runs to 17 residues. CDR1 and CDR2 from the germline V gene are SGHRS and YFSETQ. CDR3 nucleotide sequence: TGCGCCAGCAGCTTGGTAGGTTCACGGGGGGCGAGCACTGAAGCTTTCTTT. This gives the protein CASSLVGSRGASTEAFF. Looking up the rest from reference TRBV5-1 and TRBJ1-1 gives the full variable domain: KAGVTQTPRYLIKTRGQQVTLSCSPISGHRSVSWYQQTPGQGLQFLFEYFSETQRNKGNFPGRFSGRQFSNSRSEMNVSTLELGDSALYLCASSLVGSRGASTEAFFGQGTRLTVV.

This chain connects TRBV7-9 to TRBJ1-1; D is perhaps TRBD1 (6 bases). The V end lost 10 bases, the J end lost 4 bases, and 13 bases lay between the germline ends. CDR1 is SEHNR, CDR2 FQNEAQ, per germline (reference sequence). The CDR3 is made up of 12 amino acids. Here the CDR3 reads CATTGSGTEAFF. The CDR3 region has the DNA TGTGCCACAACAGGGAGTGGCACTGAAGCTTTCTTT.